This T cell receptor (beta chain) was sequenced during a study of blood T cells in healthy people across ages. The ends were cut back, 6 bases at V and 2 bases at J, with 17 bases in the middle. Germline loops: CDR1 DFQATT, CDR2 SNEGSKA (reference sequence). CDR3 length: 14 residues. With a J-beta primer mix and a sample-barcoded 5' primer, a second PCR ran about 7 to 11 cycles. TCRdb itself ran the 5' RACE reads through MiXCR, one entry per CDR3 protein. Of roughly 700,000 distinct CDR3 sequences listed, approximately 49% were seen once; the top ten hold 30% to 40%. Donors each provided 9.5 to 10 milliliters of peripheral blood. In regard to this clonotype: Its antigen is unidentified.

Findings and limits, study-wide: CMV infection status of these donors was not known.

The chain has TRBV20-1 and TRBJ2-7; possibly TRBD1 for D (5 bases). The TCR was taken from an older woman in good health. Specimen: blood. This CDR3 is CSAVGPRGAYEQYF. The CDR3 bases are TGCAGTGCCGTGGGGCCCCGAGGAGCCTACGAGCAGTACTTC.